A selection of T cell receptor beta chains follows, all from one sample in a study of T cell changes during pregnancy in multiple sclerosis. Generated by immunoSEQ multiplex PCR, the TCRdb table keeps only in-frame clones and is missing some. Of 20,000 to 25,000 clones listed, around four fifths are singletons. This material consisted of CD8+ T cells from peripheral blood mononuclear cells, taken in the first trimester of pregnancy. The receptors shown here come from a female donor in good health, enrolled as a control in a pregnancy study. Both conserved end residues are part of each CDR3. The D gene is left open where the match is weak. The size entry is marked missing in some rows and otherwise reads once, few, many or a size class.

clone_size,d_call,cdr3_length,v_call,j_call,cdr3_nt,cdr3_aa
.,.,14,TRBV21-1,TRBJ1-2,TGTGCCAGCAGCAAAGGGGCCAGGGCCGTGGGCTACACCTTC,CASSKGARAVGYTF
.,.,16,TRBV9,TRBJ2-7,TGTGCCAGCAGCGTAGGCGGAGGCGGTACCTCCTACGAGCAGTACTTC,CASSVGGGGTSYEQYF
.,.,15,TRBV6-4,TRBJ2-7,TGTGCCAGCAGTGAGGAGGCGGATCCCTCCTACGAGCAGTACTTC,CASSEEADPSYEQYF
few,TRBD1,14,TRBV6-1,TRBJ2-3,TGTGCCAGCAGTGAAGGACAGGGCCCAGATACGCAGTATTTT,CASSEGQGPDTQYF
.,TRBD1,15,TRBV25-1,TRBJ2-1,TGTGCCAGCACCCAGGACAGGGGACCCTACAATGAGCAGTTCTTC,CASTQDRGPYNEQFF
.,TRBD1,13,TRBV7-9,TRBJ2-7,TGTGCCAGCAGCTATGGACAGGGACTCGAGCAGTACTTC,CASSYGQGLEQYF
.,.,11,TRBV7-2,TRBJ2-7,TGTGCCAGCAGCGCGAGCTACGAGCAGTACTTC,CASSASYEQYF
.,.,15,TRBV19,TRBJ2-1,TGTGCCAGTAGTATGGACAGCCCGGCCGACAATGAGCAGTTCTTC,CASSMDSPADNEQFF
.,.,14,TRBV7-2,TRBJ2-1,TGTGCCAGCAGCTTAGTGGCAGGGGATAATGAGCAGTTCTTC,CASSLVAGDNEQFF
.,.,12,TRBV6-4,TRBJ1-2,TGTGCCAGCAGCCCGACAGTCTATGGCTACACCTTC,CASSPTVYGYTF
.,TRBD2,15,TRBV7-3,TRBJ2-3,TGTGCCAGCAGCCCGGGGACTAGTCCACACGTTACGCAGTATTTT,CASSPGTSPHVTQYF
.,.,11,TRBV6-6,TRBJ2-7,TGTGCCAGCAGTAGACCGGGGGAGCAGTACTTC,CASSRPGEQYF
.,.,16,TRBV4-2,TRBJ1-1,TGTGCCAGCAGCTCGCGACTACTCACCGAGGACACTGAAGCTTTCTTT,CASSSRLLTEDTEAFF
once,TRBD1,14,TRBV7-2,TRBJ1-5,TGTGCCAGCAGCTTAGGGACAGGAGATCAGCCCCAGCATTTT,CASSLGTGDQPQHF
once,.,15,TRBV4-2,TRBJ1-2,TGTGCCAGCAGCCGGGTAGACACGGGGGGAGATGGCTACACCTTC,CASSRVDTGGDGYTF
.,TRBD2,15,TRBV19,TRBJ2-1,TGTGCCAGTAGTAGAGGACTAGAGCCGTACAATGAGCAGTTCTTC,CASSRGLEPYNEQFF